This paragraph reports one TCR beta chain. Its antigen is as yet unknown. This CDR3 comprises 16 residues. J lost 0 bases, V lost 3 bases, and 5 bases had no gene match. Germline V CDR1 and CDR2: SGHTA, FQGNSA. All the people who gave samples were healthy bone marrow donors. 60 Vbeta and 13 Jbeta primers were used in PCR. Produced via immunoSEQ multiplex PCR; TCRdb's table is partial and in-frame only. The table records some 130,000 clones, 80% to 90% of them present only once. These data are taken from a study of cytomegalovirus exposure and HLA in healthy donors. Overall study results and limits: Some TCR beta chains (about 180 of them) were listed as cytomegalovirus-associated.

The clonotype comes from a male donor in good health and CMV-seropositive. Sequencing used PBMCs. V gene TRBV7-2 combines with J gene TRBJ2-7; TRBD2 aligns across 10 bases. The CDR3, as DNA: TGTGCCAGCAGCTTGCTAGCGGGAGACTACTCCTACGAGCAGTACTTC. Translated, it gives CASSLLAGDYSYEQYF.